This T cell receptor (beta chain) appears in the sequencing data of a study of T cell changes during pregnancy in multiple sclerosis. Only in-frame clones appear in the TCRdb table, and some are missing; sequencing was by immunoSEQ multiplex PCR. The repertoire holds tens of thousands of clones, 85% to 95% seen once, with approximately 1.2% in the top ten. This clone occurred once. Germline V gene lookup returns CDR1 MNHEY and CDR2 SVGAGI. Deletions cut 0 bases from V and 10 bases from J, with 12 bases between. The CDR3 is 13 amino acids. V usage is TRBV6-5 and J usage is TRBJ1-1; D unresolved. This clonotype was sampled from a female donor with multiple sclerosis, enrolled in a pregnancy study. Sample: peripheral blood. The CDR3 bases are TGTGCCAGCAGTTACTCCCACCGAAACGGAGCTTTCTTT. It specifies CASSYSHRNGAFF.